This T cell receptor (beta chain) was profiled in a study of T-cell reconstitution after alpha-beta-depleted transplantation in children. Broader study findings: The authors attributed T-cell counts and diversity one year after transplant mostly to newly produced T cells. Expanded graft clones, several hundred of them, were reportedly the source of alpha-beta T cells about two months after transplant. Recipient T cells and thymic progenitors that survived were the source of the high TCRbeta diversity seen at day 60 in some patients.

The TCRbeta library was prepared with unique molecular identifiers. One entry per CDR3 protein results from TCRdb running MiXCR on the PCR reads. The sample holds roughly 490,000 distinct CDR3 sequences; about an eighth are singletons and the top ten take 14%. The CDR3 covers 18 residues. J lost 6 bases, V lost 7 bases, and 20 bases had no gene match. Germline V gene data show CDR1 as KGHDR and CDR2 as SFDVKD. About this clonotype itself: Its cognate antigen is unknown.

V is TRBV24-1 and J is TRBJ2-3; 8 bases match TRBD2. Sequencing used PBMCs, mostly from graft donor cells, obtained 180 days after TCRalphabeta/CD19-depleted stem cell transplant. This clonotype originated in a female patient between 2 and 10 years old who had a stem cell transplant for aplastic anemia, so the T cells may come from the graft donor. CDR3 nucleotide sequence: TGTGCCACCAGCCCGGCGCGGGCGGGAGCGGGAGTAATTGATACGCAGTATTTT. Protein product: CATSPARAGAGVIDTQYF.